These T cell receptor beta chains were read from a single sample in a study of T cell responses to AZD1222 COVID-19 vaccine. Profiled with immunoSEQ multiplex PCR; TCRdb holds only in-frame clones, not every one. The sample includes about 200,000 clones, roughly 90% of them seen just once. Sequences were derived from peripheral blood, sampled 28 days after the second AZD1222 dose. These receptors were obtained from an adult who received the AZD1222 COVID-19 vaccine. CDR3s include the opening cysteine and the closing phenylalanine or tryptophan. A D gene is named only where the DNA matches it firmly. The size of a clone is reported for some rows only, either as once, few or many, or as a class for expanded clones.

J | V | D | size | CDR3 | DNA
TRBJ2-7 | TRBV10-3 | - | - | CAISDSYEQYF | TGTGCCATCAGTGACTCCTACGAGCAGTACTTC
TRBJ2-2 | TRBV12-3/TRBV12-4 | - | - | CASSLAGTGELFF | TGTGCCAGCAGTTTAGCAGGTACCGGGGAGCTGTTTTTT
TRBJ1-5 | TRBV3-1/TRBV3-2 | - | - | CASSQWLGSNQPQHF | TGTGCCAGCAGCCAATGGTTGGGCAGCAATCAGCCCCAGCATTTT
TRBJ2-1 | TRBV27 | - | - | CASWGDRSYNEQFF | TGTGCTAGTTGGGGGGACCGATCCTACAATGAGCAGTTCTTC
TRBJ2-4 | TRBV5-1 | - | - | CASSLTAARGNIQYF | TGCGCCAGCAGCTTGACAGCTGCAAGGGGAAACATTCAGTACTTC
TRBJ2-7 | TRBV3-1/TRBV3-2 | - | - | CASSQYSGEEQYF | TGTGCCAGCAGCCAATATAGCGGAGAGGAGCAGTACTTC
TRBJ2-7 | TRBV19 | TRBD1 | - | CASSIVGDRGPMEQYF | TGTGCCAGTAGTATAGTCGGCGACAGGGGCCCGATGGAGCAGTACTTC
TRBJ2-1 | TRBV2 | TRBD2 | - | CASSEPPSGRGTYNEQFF | TGTGCCAGCAGTGAACCGCCTAGCGGGAGGGGGACTTACAATGAGCAGTTCTTC
TRBJ1-2 | TRBV30 | TRBD1 | - | CAWSQDRGHGYTF | TGTGCCTGGAGCCAGGACAGGGGGCATGGCTACACCTTC
TRBJ2-1 | TRBV19 | TRBD2 | - | CASTLAGRYEQFF | TGTGCCAGTACGCTAGCGGGAAGGTATGAGCAGTTCTTC
TRBJ2-2 | TRBV9 | TRBD1 | - | CASTPSGGQGSGELFF | TGTGCCAGCACTCCCTCCGGGGGACAGGGTTCCGGGGAGCTGTTTTTT
TRBJ2-5 | TRBV19 | - | - | CASSMSELTETQYF | TGTGCCAGTAGTATGTCCGAACTAACGGAGACCCAGTACTTC
TRBJ2-7 | TRBV10-1 | - | - | CARGTGKNYEQYF | TGCGCCAGAGGTACAGGGAAAAACTACGAGCAGTACTTC
TRBJ2-7 | TRBV4-3 | TRBD1 | - | CASSHSGTGGYEQYF | TGCGCCAGCAGCCACTCCGGGACAGGGGGATACGAGCAGTACTTC
TRBJ1-2 | TRBV18 | - | - | CASSPSPDYGYTF | TGTGCCAGCTCACCAAGTCCCGACTATGGCTACACCTTC
TRBJ2-3 | TRBV2 | - | once | CASSSSRGTDTQYF | TGTGCCAGCAGTTCTAGCAGAGGCACAGATACGCAGTATTTT
TRBJ2-3 | TRBV5-8 | TRBD2 | once | CASSLGRGADTQYF | TGTGCCAGCAGCTTAGGGAGGGGCGCAGATACGCAGTATTTT
TRBJ1-2 | TRBV28 | TRBD1 | - | CASSSITPGGDGYTF | TGTGCCAGCAGTTCCATCACACCAGGGGGCGATGGCTACACCTTC
TRBJ2-1 | TRBV27 | - | - | CASSLSIRGPINEQFF | TGTGCCAGCAGTTTATCAATCCGGGGCCCCATCAATGAGCAGTTCTTC
TRBJ2-2 | TRBV7-3 | - | - | CASSPNTGELFF | TGTGCCAGCAGCCCAAACACCGGGGAGCTGTTTTTT
TRBJ1-1 | TRBV28 | - | - | CASRTQLLNTEAFF | TGTGCCAGCAGAACTCAGTTGCTGAACACTGAAGCTTTCTTT
TRBJ1-5 | TRBV6-5 | - | - | CASLTGAHQPQHF | TGTGCCAGCCTAACCGGGGCTCATCAGCCCCAGCATTTT
TRBJ2-5 | TRBV28 | - | - | CASSSQDETQYF | TGTGCCAGCAGTTCTCAGGACGAGACCCAGTACTTC
TRBJ2-5 | TRBV4-1 | - | - | CASSQVFEETQYF | TGCGCCAGCAGCCAAGTTTTTGAAGAGACCCAGTACTTC
TRBJ2-3 | TRBV19 | - | - | CASSPSKRMGTDTQYF | TGTGCCAGTAGTCCCAGCAAGAGGATGGGCACAGATACGCAGTATTTT
TRBJ1-3 | TRBV28 | - | few | CASKHSGNTIYF | TGTGCCAGCAAACACTCAGGAAACACCATATATTTT
TRBJ2-7 | TRBV27 | - | - | CASSLSITGSPYEQYF | TGTGCCAGCAGTTTATCGATAACGGGCTCCCCCTACGAGCAGTACTTC
TRBJ1-5 | TRBV30 | TRBD1 | - | CAWTTGKGNQPQHF | TGTGCCTGGACGACAGGGAAGGGCAATCAGCCCCAGCATTTT
TRBJ2-1 | TRBV15 | TRBD1 | once | CATSRVFLGTGSYNEQFF | TGTGCCACCAGCAGAGTTTTCTTAGGGACAGGCTCCTACAATGAGCAGTTCTTC
TRBJ2-7 | TRBV7-2 | TRBD1 | - | CASSPGQATFSYEQYF | TGTGCCAGCAGCCCGGGACAGGCCACTTTCTCCTACGAGCAGTACTTC
TRBJ1-2 | TRBV28 | - | - | CASSLGGGLGYTF | TGTGCCAGCAGTTTAGGGGGGGGACTTGGCTACACCTTC
TRBJ1-2 | TRBV28 | - | - | CASSFSRNYGYTF | TGTGCCAGCAGTTTCAGCCGGAACTATGGCTACACCTTC
TRBJ2-3 | TRBV28 | TRBD2 | - | CASSLSRGGADTQYF | TGTGCCAGCAGTTTATCACGGGGGGGCGCAGATACGCAGTATTTT
TRBJ1-1 | TRBV28 | - | - | CASSTPKTGNTEAFF | TGTGCCAGCAGTACACCGAAAACAGGGAACACTGAAGCTTTCTTT
TRBJ2-2 | TRBV6-5 | - | - | CASSRGWAGKGELFF | TGTGCCAGCAGCCGCGGTTGGGCGGGGAAGGGGGAGCTGTTTTTT
TRBJ2-7 | TRBV7-3 | TRBD2 | - | CASSLAGDYEQYF | TGTGCCAGCAGCTTAGCGGGGGACTACGAGCAGTACTTC
TRBJ2-7 | TRBV7-9 | - | - | CASKNSGHNEQYF | TGTGCCAGCAAAAACAGCGGGCACAACGAGCAGTACTTC
TRBJ2-5 | TRBV28 | TRBD2 | - | CASTLGTSGNQETQYF | TGTGCCAGCACTCTAGGGACTAGCGGGAACCAAGAGACCCAGTACTTC
TRBJ1-2 | TRBV9 | TRBD1 | few | CASSGDRRGYTF | TGTGCCAGCAGCGGGGACAGGCGGGGCTACACCTTC
TRBJ2-1 | TRBV5-1 | TRBD2 | - | CASSLGLAGLYNEQFF | TGCGCCAGCAGCTTAGGACTAGCGGGCCTATACAATGAGCAGTTCTTC
TRBJ2-3 | TRBV20-1 | TRBD2 | once | CSASPGLAKGTDTQYF | TGCAGTGCTAGTCCGGGACTAGCGAAAGGCACAGATACGCAGTATTTT
TRBJ1-1 | TRBV19 | - | - | CASKQVNTEAFF | TGTGCCAGTAAACAGGTTAACACTGAAGCTTTCTTT
TRBJ1-3 | TRBV5-1 | - | once | CASSLFSGDSGNTIYF | TGCGCCAGCAGCTTGTTTTCTGGGGACTCTGGAAACACCATATATTTT
TRBJ2-2 | TRBV27 | - | - | CASSTANTGELFF | TGTGCCAGCAGTACGGCGAACACCGGGGAGCTGTTTTTT
TRBJ1-2 | TRBV20-1 | - | - | CSARDPSYTF | TGCAGTGCTAGAGATCCCAGCTACACCTTC
TRBJ1-2 | TRBV6-5 | - | - | CASSPASGGVGGYTF | TGTGCCAGCAGCCCGGCATCGGGAGGGGTGGGAGGCTACACCTTC
TRBJ2-5 | TRBV21-1 | - | once | CASSKAEGQGAETQYF | TGTGCCAGCAGCAAGGCAGAGGGACAGGGTGCAGAGACCCAGTACTTC
TRBJ2-1 | TRBV5-1 | - | - | CASSPQSSYNEQFF | TGCGCCAGCAGCCCGCAGAGCTCCTACAATGAGCAGTTCTTC
TRBJ2-4 | TRBV4-1 | TRBD2 | once | CASSQEGLGGVAKNIQYF | TGCGCCAGCAGCCAAGAAGGGTTGGGGGGGGTAGCCAAAAACATTCAGTACTTC
TRBJ1-1 | TRBV29-1 | TRBD1 | - | CSVETGTEAFF | TGCAGCGTGGAGACAGGGACTGAAGCTTTCTTT